The text below deals with one T cell receptor beta chain. The data stem from a study of blood T cell repertoires in COVID-19. Background on the study: Italy, Spain and the United States were the sources of the convalescent and acute COVID-19 samples. In each case, the material was cDNA or gDNA derived from T cells, B-cell-depleted T cells, or PBMCs.

This CDR3 comprises 15 residues. Per germline, CDR1 SGHTA and CDR2 FQGNSA. Between the trimmed V and J ends, which lost 7 bases and 7 bases, there was a span of 22 bases. Profiling relied on immunoSEQ multiplex PCR, and the TCRdb table lists in-frame clones only, not all of them. The sample lists about 170,000 clones, 80% to 90% occurring once. During active infection, Seattle patients enrolled and were then monitored through disease. Input material: peripheral blood. The TCR was taken from a woman of 80 years or more with COVID-19, enrolled during active disease. The chain links TRBV7-2 to TRBJ1-2, with D possibly being TRBD1 (5 bases). The CDR3 loop reads CASTQSDSYYRGYTF. CDR3 nucleotide sequence: TGTGCCAGCACCCAATCTGACAGTTACTATCGTGGCTACACCTTC.